This T cell receptor beta chain was recorded in a study of blood T cell repertoires in COVID-19. Looking at the study overall: Sites across the United States, Italy and Spain contributed samples from acute and convalescent COVID-19. The analysed material was cDNA or gDNA that came from T cells, B-cell-depleted T cells, or PBMCs.

Per the study methods: Quantification of nucleated cells was approximated via reference gene primer amplification. The protocol was immunoSEQ multiplex PCR, while the TCRdb copy is restricted to in-frame clones and leaves out a portion. Clone size and V and J calls were adopted from that table, with D and trimming inferred from the DNA. The sample includes 250,000 to 300,000 clones, around 86% of them seen just once. The sequence came from a man aged 18 to 29 with active or convalescent COVID-19. Source material: peripheral blood.

The CDR3 DNA reads as TGTGCCAGCAGCCAAGGATTCGGACAGGGCTACGAGCAGTACTTC. Its translation: CASSQGFGQGYEQYF. The rearrangement links TRBV3-1 (or the pseudogene TRBV3-2) to TRBJ2-7; 8 bases map to TRBD1. After removal of 1 base from V and 3 bases from J, the junction contained 5 bases not matched to a gene. Germline CDR1 LGHDT, CDR2 YNNKEL (reference sequence). This CDR3 is built from 15 residues.